The sequence of this T cell receptor (beta chain) was determined in a study of OX40 agonist ivuxolimab in advanced cancers. On the study more broadly: The patients received agonistic anti-OX40 (CD134) antibody ivuxolimab. Prior anti-PD-1, anti-PD-L1 or anti-CTLA-4 therapy did not bar entry, and more than 35% had some. The study, taken as a whole, reports: Dose levels from 0.1 to 3.0 mg/kg saw CD4+ and CD8+ blood T cells expand clonally by week 6.

The table came from immunoSEQ multiplex PCR; TCRdb's copy has only in-frame clones and leaves some out. The sample holds tens of thousands of clones; about nine tenths are singletons and the top ten take 25% to 35%. A remark on this clone: What it binds is not known.

Germline V gene sequence: CDR1 MNHEY, CDR2 SVGAGI. This CDR3 region has 13 residues. Trimming removed 3 bases from V and 10 bases from J, with 13 bases in between. This sequence was found in an adult with an advanced solid tumor such as melanoma, head and neck, liver or kidney cancer. The rearrangement links TRBV6-5 to TRBJ1-5; D might be TRBD1 (5 bases). Material: CD4+ or CD8+ T cells sorted from blood, obtained in a trial of the OX40 agonist ivuxolimab. Here the CDR3 reads CASSYDPGAPQHF. Written as DNA, the CDR3 is TGTGCCAGCAGTTATGACCCTGGGGCTCCCCAGCATTTT.